This entry is about one TCR beta chain. The data were taken from a study of blood T cell repertoires in COVID-19. Turning to the study itself: In each case, the material was cDNA or gDNA derived from T cells, B-cell-depleted T cells, or PBMCs.

The table came from immunoSEQ multiplex PCR; TCRdb's copy has only in-frame clones and leaves some out. Of about 50,000 clones listed, roughly 87% are singletons. CDR3 length: 17 amino acids. V dropped 0 bases and J dropped 2 bases, with 16 bases sitting between them. The V gene's germline CDR1 is LNHDA and CDR2 SQIVND (reference sequence). This clonotype originated in a woman older than 75 with acute or convalescent COVID-19. J is TRBJ2-5 and V is TRBV19, with D perhaps matching TRBD1 (5 bases). The specimen sequenced was peripheral blood. For the CDR3, the DNA is TGTGCCAGTAGTATAGATGGGCCCGGACACGAACAAGAGACCCAGTACTTC. The encoded protein is CASSIDGPGHEQETQYF.